The 28 T cell receptor beta chains given below trace back to one sample, sequenced in a study of shared clonotypes between healthy human individuals. Libraries were prepared by immunoSEQ multiplex PCR; TCRdb keeps only in-frame clonotypes and omits some of them. The table includes about 680,000 clones, roughly 70% detected once. Input material: memory CD4+ T cells sorted from blood. Subset denoted: CD45RA-negative fraction. The receptor source for this set is a woman in her twenties or thirties in good health.

This clone was picked up a small number of times. The chain combines TRBV5-1 with TRBJ2-6; D gene unclear. Germline lookup yields CDR1 SGHRS and CDR2 YFSETQ. Trimming took off 4 bases at V and 0 bases at J, with 8 bases between the two ends. This CDR3 region has 15 residues. The CDR3 loop is CASSRSNSGANVLTF. For the CDR3, the DNA is TGCGCCAGCAGCAGGAGCAACTCTGGGGCCAACGTCCTGACTTTC.

The chain uses TRBV11-1 and TRBJ2-1, with 10 bases that match TRBD2. With V trimmed by 5 bases and J by 15 bases, 7 bases remained unmatched. The germline gives CDR1 SGHAT, CDR2 FQDESV (reference sequence). CDR3 size: 12 residues. In nucleotides, the CDR3 is TGTGCCAGCAGCCTGCGGACTAGCGGCCTGTTCTTC. This translates into CASSLRTSGLFF.

The chain is built from TRBV6-6 and TRBJ2-5; tentatively, D is TRBD1 (6 bases). Matching the DNA end better, TRBJ2-7 makes the J call doubtful. The CDR3 covers 15 residues. Germline lookup yields CDR1 MNHNY and CDR2 SVGAGI (reference sequence). This CDR3 reads CASSYGGAYINEQYF. The CDR3 coding sequence is TGTGCCAGCAGTTACGGGGGCGCCTATATCAACGAGCAGTACTTC.

The gene calls are TRBV18 and TRBJ1-1; TRBD1 aligns across 9 bases. The CDR3 spans 14 residues. The V segment lost 3 bases and the J segment 4 bases; nucleotides outside the gene matches: 3. Germline V lookup: CDR1 KGHSH, CDR2 LQKENI. The CDR3 nucleotides read TGTGCCAGCTCACCCAAGGACAGGGGCACTGAAGCTTTCTTT. Translation: CASSPKDRGTEAFF.

This chain uses TRBV19 with TRBJ1-2; possibly TRBD1 for D (6 bases). This CDR3 has 18 amino acids. V was shortened by 4 bases and J by 0 bases, with 21 bases between the two germline ends. Germline V gene lookup returns CDR1 LNHDA and CDR2 SQIVND (reference sequence). The CDR3 DNA sequence: TGTGCCAGTAGTACACGGACCGGGGGGCGTACCGCTAACTATGGCTACACCTTC. Encoded protein: CASSTRTGGRTANYGYTF.

The chain is built from TRBV28 and TRBJ1-6, with 10 bases lining up with TRBD1. The V and J ends lost 3 bases and 5 bases, in that order; junction bases with no gene match: 10. The CDR3 length is 18 residues. The germline V gene encodes CDR1 MDHEN and CDR2 SYDVKM. CDR3 protein: CASSFPDRGAFDNSPLHF. The CDR3 nucleotides are TGTGCCAGCAGTTTTCCGGACAGGGGGGCGTTTGATAATTCACCCCTCCACTTT. Drawing the rest from reference TRBV28 and TRBJ1-6, the complete variable domain is DVKVTQSSRYLVKRTGEKVFLECVQDMDHENMFWYRQDPGLGLRLIYFSYDVKMKEKGDIPEGYSVSREKKERFSLILESASTNQTSMYLCASSFPDRGAFDNSPLHFGNGTRLTVT.

In the case of this clone: Other DNA sequences in the sample encode the same CDR3. The chain carries TRBV19 and TRBJ1-5; the D is unclear. Germline V gene sequence: CDR1 LNHDA, CDR2 SQIVND (reference sequence). The germline V and J ends were trimmed by 5 bases and 3 bases, with 14 bases remaining between them. The CDR3 loop spans 15 amino acids. CDR3 coding DNA: TGTGCCAGTAGTCCTATGGCCGGTGACAATCAGCCCCAGCATTTT. Translation gives CASSPMAGDNQPQHF.

The gene calls are TRBV6-6 and TRBJ1-4; 10 bases align to TRBD1. This CDR3 spans 14 amino acids. With 5 bases clipped from V and 11 bases from J, the junction kept 8 bases outside the gene matches. The germline V gene has CDR1 MNHNY and CDR2 SVGAGI (reference sequence). This CDR3 is CASSGSPGQGKLFF. The CDR3 nucleotides read TGTGCCAGCAGTGGCAGCCCGGGACAGGGGAAACTGTTTTTT.

V and J are TRBV5-4 and TRBJ2-5; TRBD1 or TRBD2 may be the D gene (5 bases each). The CDR3 has 14 amino acids. The V gene's germline CDR1 is SGHNT and CDR2 YYREEE (reference sequence). Deletions cut 3 bases from V and 4 bases from J, with 13 bases between. The CDR3 protein is CASSSKRDGETQYF. The CDR3 bases are TGTGCCAGCAGCTCGAAGAGGGACGGAGAGACCCAGTACTTC.

Turning to this clone: This specimen includes other DNA sequences encoding the same CDR3. The chain combines TRBV2 with TRBJ2-2; D tentatively reads TRBD1 or TRBD2 (5 bases each). Trimming took 6 bases from V and 0 from J, leaving 11 bases between them. The CDR3 has 15 residues. CDR1 SNHLY and CDR2 FYNNEI come from the germline V gene. CDR3 amino acids: CASRAGTANTGELFF. DNA of the CDR3: TGTGCCAGCAGGGCCGGGACCGCGAACACCGGGGAGCTGTTTTTT.

V gene TRBV19 combines with J gene TRBJ1-5, with D perhaps matching TRBD1 (5 bases). With 2 bases removed from V and 6 bases from J, the gap between germline ends came to 14 bases. CDR3 length: 15 residues. CDR1 and CDR2 from the germline V gene are LNHDA and SQIVND (reference sequence). CDR3 nucleotide sequence: TGTGCCAGTAGTATATCGCAGGGCCCGGGTCAGCCCCAGCATTTT. Translated: CASSISQGPGQPQHF. The full variable domain, rest sourced from reference TRBV19 and TRBJ1-5, is DGGITQSPKYLFRKEGQNVTLSCEQNLNHDAMYWYRQDPGQGLRLIYYSQIVNDFQKGDIAEGYSVSREKKESFPLTVTSAQKNPTAFYLCASSISQGPGQPQHFGDGTRLSIL.

The chain uses TRBV25-1 and TRBJ2-3; 9 nucleotides agree with TRBD2. Germline lookup yields CDR1 MGHDK and CDR2 SYGVNS. The CDR3 covers 15 residues. Germline trimming cut 8 bases from V and 2 bases from J; bases unmatched to any gene: 8. The CDR3 loop is CASFGSGSPTDTQYF. The CDR3 DNA sequence: TGTGCCAGCTTCGGTAGCGGGAGCCCCACAGATACGCAGTATTTT. Complete variable domain (other parts from reference TRBV25-1 and TRBJ2-3): EADIYQTPRYLVIGTGKKITLECSQTMGHDKMYWYQQDPGMELHLIHYSYGVNSTEKGDLSSESTVSRIRTEHFPLTLESARPSHTSQYLCASFGSGSPTDTQYFGPGTRLTVL.

This chain connects TRBV29-1 to TRBJ1-1; D is ambiguous. V lost 2 bases, J lost 1 base, and 23 bases lay in between. The CDR3 has 18 residues. Germline V gives CDR1 SQVTM, CDR2 ANQGSEA. CDR3 sequence: CSVESSHHNSDQNTEAFF. The CDR3 DNA follows: TGCAGCGTTGAATCCTCCCACCACAATTCTGACCAGAACACTGAAGCTTTCTTT.

On this clone: Other DNA sequences in this sample translate to the same CDR3. The chain combines TRBV18 with TRBJ1-2; D gene uncertain. Germline CDR1 reads KGHSH; CDR2 reads LQKENI. Between the trimmed V and J ends, which lost 3 bases and 2 bases, there was a span of 7 bases. The CDR3 is made up of 13 amino acids. The CDR3 sequence: CASSPDGNYGYTF. The CDR3 DNA sequence: TGTGCCAGCTCACCGGACGGAAACTATGGCTACACCTTC.

The rearrangement uses TRBV5-1 and TRBJ2-2; 7 bases map to TRBD2. This CDR3 spans 16 amino acids. With 1 base clipped from V and 7 bases from J, the junction kept 10 bases outside the gene matches. Germline CDR1 is SGHRS and CDR2 is YFSETQ. The CDR3, as DNA: TGCGCCAGCAGCTTGCGTATGACTAGCCCTGACGGGGAGCTGTTTTTT. This encodes CASSLRMTSPDGELFF. Full variable domain (rest looked up from reference TRBV5-1 and TRBJ2-2): KAGVTQTPRYLIKTRGQQVTLSCSPISGHRSVSWYQQTPGQGLQFLFEYFSETQRNKGNFPGRFSGRQFSNSRSEMNVSTLELGDSALYLCASSLRMTSPDGELFFGEGSRLTVL.

This rearrangement joins TRBV19 to TRBJ2-1, with D possibly being TRBD2 (6 bases). The length of the CDR3 is 15 residues. The germline V and J ends were trimmed by 3 bases and 6 bases, with 15 bases remaining between them. Germline CDR1 is LNHDA and CDR2 is SQIVND (reference sequence). The chain's CDR3 is CASSMTSISVNEQFF. DNA of the CDR3: TGTGCCAGTAGTATGACTAGTATTAGCGTCAATGAGCAGTTCTTC.

The DNA of the CDR3 is TGTGCCAGCAGTCCGCGGGACAGACCTTACTACGAGCAGTACTTC. Translated: CASSPRDRPYYEQYF. This chain links TRBV28 with TRBJ2-7, with a possible D match to TRBD1 (7 bases). The CDR3 has 15 residues. Trimming took off 5 bases at V and 3 bases at J, with 17 bases between the two ends. Per the germline V gene, CDR1 is MDHEN and CDR2 is SYDVKM.

In the case of this clone: The same CDR3 arises from other DNA sequences in this sample as well. The rearrangement uses TRBV7-2 and TRBJ2-7; D gene unclear. Germline V gene lookup returns CDR1 SGHTA and CDR2 FQGNSA. The CDR3 length is 12 residues. The V end lost 4 bases, the J end lost 1 base, and 5 bases lay between the germline ends. CDR3 DNA: TGTGCCAGCAGCTCCTCTTCCTACGAGCAGTACTTC. Amino acids: CASSSSSYEQYF.

V is TRBV7-9 and J is TRBJ1-1; 9 bases align to TRBD1. The CDR3 has 16 residues. CDR1 and CDR2 from the germline V gene are SEHNR and FQNEAQ (reference sequence). V dropped 1 base and J dropped 4; count of bases not matched to a gene: 7. The CDR3 spells CASSLVGTGFGTEAFF. The CDR3, as DNA: TGTGCCAGCAGCTTAGTTGGGACAGGGTTTGGCACTGAAGCTTTCTTT.

The chain carries TRBV12-5 and TRBJ2-1; D possibly corresponds to TRBD1 (6 bases). Trimming pared 0 bases from V and 6 bases from J, leaving 12 bases between. Germline CDR1 and CDR2: LGHNT and FRNRAP. The CDR3 extends over 15 amino acids. Here the CDR3 DNA reads TGTGCTAGTGGTTTGGTATTAGGACAGCTCAATGAGCAGTTCTTC. Amino acid sequence: CASGLVLGQLNEQFF.

The V call is TRBV5-5, the J call TRBJ2-6; D not resolved. This CDR3 is 16 amino acids long. Trimming took 1 base from V and 1 from J, leaving 9 bases between them. Looked up from germline, CDR1 is SGHKS and CDR2 is YYEKEE (reference sequence). CDR3 sequence (DNA): TGTGCCAGCAGCTTGATTCGAGTTTCTGGGGCCAACGTCCTGACTTTC. It codes for CASSLIRVSGANVLTF.

This clone was picked up one time. The V and J genes are TRBV13 and TRBJ2-3; 9 nucleotides match TRBD2. CDR1 PRHDT and CDR2 FYEKMQ come from the germline V gene (reference sequence). This CDR3 is built from 17 residues. The trim removed 4 bases at V and 0 bases at J, leaving 8 bases unmatched. This chain's CDR3 is CASSWQTSGTSTDTQYF. CDR3 DNA sequence: TGTGCCAGCAGCTGGCAGACTAGCGGAACGAGCACAGATACGCAGTATTTT.

This chain uses TRBV5-6 with TRBJ2-7; D perhaps matches TRBD1 (5 bases). Germline CDR1 and CDR2: SGHDT and YYEEEE. The germline V and J ends were trimmed by 3 bases and 2 bases, with 12 bases remaining between them. The CDR3 spans 14 residues. CDR3 protein: CASSSLDSTYEQYF. CDR3 coding DNA: TGTGCCAGCAGCTCTCTTGACAGTACCTACGAGCAGTACTTC.

The J gene is TRBJ2-7, the V gene TRBV5-6; D tentatively fits TRBD1 or TRBD2 (5 bases each). The CDR3 covers 16 residues. The germline V gene has CDR1 SGHDT and CDR2 YYEEEE. Trimming removed 1 base from V and 0 bases from J, with 14 bases in between. Here the CDR3 reads CASSLTGALASYEQYF. CDR3 sequence (DNA): TGTGCCAGCAGCTTGACCGGGGCGCTAGCCTCCTACGAGCAGTACTTC.

The chain links TRBV25-1 to TRBJ1-6, with D possibly matching TRBD1 (5 bases). Germline CDR1 is MGHDK and CDR2 is SYGVNS. CDR3 size: 14 residues. The V and J ends lost 3 bases and 10 bases respectively, with 13 bases between them. The CDR3 DNA follows: TGTGCCAGCAGTGATTCCCAGGGCCACTCACCCCTCCACTTT. Translating gives CASSDSQGHSPLHF.

The CDR3 bases are TGTGCCAGCTCACCACCTCGGGGGACTGGGGCCAACGTCCTGACTTTC. Amino acids: CASSPPRGTGANVLTF. The chain has TRBV18 and TRBJ2-6, with a weak D call TRBD2 (6 bases). V lost 0 bases and J 2 bases, leaving 8 bases between the germline ends. This CDR3 region has 16 residues. Germline CDR1 and CDR2: KGHSH and LQKENI.

As DNA, the CDR3 is TGTGCCAGCAGTCCAACAGCGCTTAATGAAAAACTGTTTTTT. This gives the protein CASSPTALNEKLFF. This chain connects TRBV28 to TRBJ1-4; D not certain. Between the trimmed V and J ends, which lost 5 bases and 4 bases, there was a span of 11 bases. CDR1 MDHEN and CDR2 SYDVKM come from the germline V gene. The CDR3 totals 14 residues.

This chain links TRBV7-3 with TRBJ2-1; 10 nucleotides align to TRBD2. J lost 6 bases, V lost 5 bases, and 7 bases had no gene match. CDR1 and CDR2 from the germline V gene are SGHTA and FQGTGA. CDR3 length: 15 residues. The CDR3 loop reads CASSRNSGRSNEQFF. In DNA form, the CDR3 reads TGTGCCAGCAGCAGAAATAGCGGGAGGTCCAATGAGCAGTTCTTC.